This passage covers 9 T cell receptor beta chains from one sample sequenced in a study of cytomegalovirus exposure and HLA in healthy donors. A multiplex PCR was run with 60 Vbeta primers and 13 Jbeta primers. Profiling relied on immunoSEQ multiplex PCR, and the TCRdb table lists in-frame clones only, not all of them. Among fewer than 200,000 clones listed, about 75% were seen once. The sample was PBMCs. These receptors originate from a female donor in good health and CMV-seronegative.

The V call is TRBV6-4, the J call TRBJ2-3, with TRBD2 matching over 11 bases. Per the germline V gene, CDR1 is MRHNA and CDR2 is SNTAGT. This CDR3 is built from 15 residues. Trimming removed 0 bases from V and 4 bases from J; junction bases left unmatched: 0. DNA of the CDR3: TGTGCCAGCAGTGACTCGGGACTAGCGGCAGATACGCAGTATTTT. Translated, it gives CASSDSGLAADTQYF.

The chain links TRBV12-5 to TRBJ2-3, with D hard to call. The V end lost 0 bases, the J end lost 4 bases, and 8 bases lay between the germline ends. Germline V gene sequence: CDR1 LGHNT, CDR2 FRNRAP. The CDR3 spans 14 residues. The CDR3 region is CASGLVHTPDTQYF. The CDR3 DNA sequence: TGTGCTAGTGGTTTGGTACACACGCCAGATACGCAGTATTTT.

The genes are TRBV10-3 and TRBJ2-7; D gene ambiguous. Germline values: CDR1 ENHRY, CDR2 SYGVKD. The CDR3 is 14 amino acids. V lost 0 bases to trimming and J lost 5 bases, with 11 bases between them. The CDR3 DNA reads as TGTGCCATCAGTGAGTCTAAATACAGTAACGAGCAGTACTTC. This translates into CAISESKYSNEQYF.

The CDR3, as DNA: TGTGCCAGCACCAGGTCTGGGGGGGAGACCCAGTACTTC. Its translation: CASTRSGGETQYF. The chain combines TRBV2 with TRBJ2-5; a weak D match, TRBD2 (6 bases). CDR1 is SNHLY and CDR2 is FYNNEI in the germline V gene. V was pared by 7 bases and J by 5 bases, with 14 bases between. The CDR3 spans 13 residues.

Notes on this clone: Other DNA sequences in the same sample also yield this CDR3. The gene calls are TRBV6-1 and TRBJ1-5; no firm D call. V was clipped by 4 bases and J by 5 bases, with 3 bases between them. The CDR3 spans 11 residues. CDR1 and CDR2 from the germline V gene are MNHNS and SASEGT. CDR3 sequence reads: CASSAYQPQHF. DNA for the CDR3: TGTGCCAGCAGTGCCTATCAGCCCCAGCATTTT.

V gene TRBV18 combines with J gene TRBJ1-5, with a possible D match to TRBD1 (6 bases). This CDR3 has 14 residues. Trimming removed 2 bases from V and 9 bases from J, with 14 bases in between. CDR1 is KGHSH, CDR2 LQKENI, per germline. The CDR3 DNA reads as TGTGCCAGCTCACCAGGCAGGGGATTTCGGCCCCAGCATTTT. Protein product: CASSPGRGFRPQHF.

The chain is built from TRBV9 and TRBJ2-7; tentatively, D is TRBD2 (6 bases). The V end lost 4 bases, the J end lost 4 bases, and 12 bases lay between the germline ends. CDR3 length equals 13 residues. Germline CDR1 and CDR2: SGDLS and YYNGEE. The CDR3 region is CASSPGVIYEQYF. The CDR3 DNA is TGTGCCAGCAGCCCGGGGGTTATTTACGAGCAGTACTTC.

This chain joins TRBV15 and TRBJ1-1, with 8 bases lining up with TRBD1. The CDR3 loop spans 15 amino acids. The trim removed 3 bases at V and 4 bases at J, leaving 7 bases unmatched. CDR1 is LNHNV, CDR2 YYDKDF, per germline (reference sequence). The CDR3 sequence: CATSRDRAAGTEAFF. The CDR3 region has the DNA TGTGCCACCAGCAGGGACAGGGCGGCGGGCACTGAAGCTTTCTTT.

The CDR3 sequence: CASSFTSGRAREQFF. CDR3 nucleotide sequence: TGTGCCAGCTCATTCACTAGCGGGAGGGCCCGTGAGCAGTTCTTC. V usage is TRBV18 and J usage is TRBJ2-1, with TRBD2 matching 13 bases. The CDR3 consists of 15 residues. The germline V gene encodes CDR1 KGHSH and CDR2 LQKENI. V lost 5 bases to trimming and J lost 9 bases; unmatched junction nucleotides: 7.